This paragraph reports one TCR delta chain. At least ten counts were recorded for this clone. The clone's antigen remains unknown. Base qualities are not provided; no much larger clone lies one nucleotide away. The library was obtained by multiplex PCR. A 32-plex assay with primers for all 8 TRDV and 4 TRDJ genes covering the CDR3 was used to amplify genomic DNA. A 12-nucleotide UMI was attached over 3 barcoding PCR cycles, and a second PCR was then run with Illumina adapter primers. AMPure XP beads were used to purify the libraries, whose quality was checked on a Fragment Analyzer using the HS NGS Fragment kit. An Illumina MiniSeq mid-output kit with approximately 21% PhiX and 150 cycles of paired-end reads was used for sequencing. On the study's bioinformatics: Reads were processed with MIGEC version 1.2.9 to group reads by UMI and build error-corrected consensus sequences. Modified VDJtools version 1.2.1 scripts and the tcR R package were used for post-processing. For TCRdb, the public reads were processed anew by CATT, and duplicate DNA sequences were folded into one row. The V and J calls and clone size come from TCRdb's table, not from the authors' own analysis. This sample holds 4,500 to 6,000 delta-chain clones; over 9.5% were observed only once. The top ten hold 52% of the sample.

These data come from a study of DNA immune sequencing with unique molecular identifiers (TCRdb year 2020). For the wider study: Using immunomagnetic cell separation, gammadelta T cells were enriched from buffy coats, and the genomic DNA of these cells was sequenced. To compare enriched and non-enriched samples, about 0.095 ug of enriched gammadelta T-cell DNA and roughly 1 ug of non-enriched PBMC DNA were sequenced. The study developed and validated an ultrasensitive DNA-based TRD repertoire sequencing method using PCR-introduced unique molecular identifiers. All donors were healthy individuals, and around 10 of the donors were profiled using sorted gammadelta T cells from peripheral blood. Fluorescence-activated cell sorting was used to enrich gammadelta T cells from the PBMC of under 11 healthy individuals. The method was checked using synthetic reference molecules and blood samples from healthy people. The investigation overall reported the following: TRD repertoire diversity differed among healthy donors, and several donors were highly oligoclonal, with the top 5 clonotypes making up more than half of productive molecules. Among clonotypes in healthy donors, the most frequent TRD rearrangement was TRDV2 paired with TRDJ1. The primer-based approach is unable to detect novel TRD sequences that the primers do not target.

CDR1 is given as GEAIGNYY and CDR2 as EKD, both from the germline V gene. The CDR3, from cysteine to phenylalanine, totals 19 residues. Of the read, only the CDR3 DNA is kept; its 57 bases are in frame from base 1. A distance of 26 bases separates the germline ends of V and J, which lose 3 bases and 1 base respectively. The chain joins TRDV2 to TRDJ1; 5 matching bases give a weak D call of TRDD3. Material for sequencing was gamma-delta T cells enriched from blood buffy coat, or unenriched PBMCs (not recorded which). The source of this sequence is a human donor in good health. The CDR3 is CACDAVGTTEGSSTDKLIF. The nucleotides read TGTGCCTGTGACGCCGTGGGGACGACTGAGGGATCCTCCACCGATAAACTCATCTTT.